What follows are 20 T cell receptor beta chains derived from one specimen sequenced in a study of shared clonotypes between healthy human individuals. Assay used: immunoSEQ multiplex PCR; TCRdb lists only in-frame clones, some missing. The sample has more than 2 million clones, nearly 97% seen once. Material: naive CD4+ T cells sorted from blood. Regarding subset: CD45RA+ positively selected. Receptor source: a man younger than 30 in good health.

The gene calls are TRBV4-1 and TRBJ2-3; D might be TRBD1 (5 bases). Germline assignment: CDR1 MGHRA and CDR2 YSYEKL. There are 17 residues in the CDR3. The V and J ends lost 0 bases and 5 bases respectively, with 18 bases between them. CDR3 DNA sequence: TGCGCCAGCAGCCAAGATGGAGTCGGCAGGGTGAGAGATACGCAGTATTTT. Protein product: CASSQDGVGRVRDTQYF.

CDR3 sequence reads: CASSAIVANSYEQYF. Written as DNA, the CDR3 is TGTGCCAGTAGTGCAATTGTGGCAAACTCCTACGAGCAGTACTTC. The chain carries TRBV19 and TRBJ2-7; no clear D gene. The CDR3 is 15 residues long. CDR1 LNHDA and CDR2 SQIVND come from the germline V gene (reference sequence). V lost 5 bases and J 0 bases, leaving 14 bases between the germline ends.

The CDR3 region is CASSDGPTGTDIYEQYF. CDR3 nucleotides: TGTGCCAGCAGTGACGGGCCAACCGGGACAGACATCTACGAGCAGTACTTC. This rearrangement joins TRBV25-1 to TRBJ2-7; TRBD1 matches at 7 bases. J gave up 3 bases and V 3 bases, and 14 bases lay outside the gene matches. The germline CDR1 and CDR2 sequences are MGHDK and SYGVNS. This CDR3 has 17 residues.

The chain joins TRBV19 to TRBJ1-2; D gene uncertain. Trimming left V 2 bases short and J 3 bases short, with 13 bases between. This CDR3 contains 15 residues. Germline CDR1 and CDR2: LNHDA and SQIVND (reference sequence). The CDR3: CASSIRRAMDYGYTF. CDR3 bases: TGTGCCAGTAGTATACGAAGGGCTATGGACTATGGCTACACCTTC.

V usage is TRBV7-9 and J usage is TRBJ1-1; TRBD1 aligns across 9 bases. Germline V gives CDR1 SEHNR, CDR2 FQNEAQ (reference sequence). The junction had 8 bases not matched to a gene; V was cut back by 5 bases and J by 4 bases. This CDR3 has 15 residues. The DNA of the CDR3 is TGTGCCAGCAGCCCTATGGGGACAGGGATCACTGAAGCTTTCTTT. This gives the protein CASSPMGTGITEAFF.

The V call is TRBV19, the J call TRBJ2-7, with 8 bases fitting TRBD1. The V gene end was trimmed by 5 bases and the J gene end by 3 bases; junction bases not matched to a gene: 9. The germline V gene encodes CDR1 LNHDA and CDR2 SQIVND (reference sequence). CDR3 size: 15 residues. The DNA for the CDR3 is TGTGCCAGTAGTTCGTCCCCAGGGGGCCGCTACGAGCAGTACTTC. It yields the protein CASSSSPGGRYEQYF.

A note on this clone: Other nucleotide sequences from this sample produce the same CDR3. V is TRBV18 and J is TRBJ1-2; D gene uncertain. This CDR3 has 14 amino acids. The germline gives CDR1 KGHSH, CDR2 LQKENI. V lost 0 bases to trimming and J lost 0 bases, with 5 bases between them. CDR3 loop: CASSPPGPNYGYTF. CDR3 sequence (DNA): TGTGCCAGCTCACCACCGGGCCCTAACTATGGCTACACCTTC. The complete variable domain, with remaining parts taken from reference TRBV18 and TRBJ1-2, reads NAGVMQNPRHLVRRRGQEARLRCSPMKGHSHVYWYRQLPEEGLKFMVYLQKENIIDESGMPKERFSAEFPKEGPSILRIQQVVRGDSAAYFCASSPPGPNYGYTFGSGTRLTVV.

The CDR3 nucleotides are TGTGCCACTGGGTTAGCGGGAGGGCCAATTAGTAATGAGCAGTTCTTC. The encoded protein is CATGLAGGPISNEQFF. The chain couples TRBV2 to TRBJ2-1; 11 bases are shared with TRBD2. J gave up 7 bases and V 10 bases, and 15 bases lay outside the gene matches. This CDR3 region has 16 residues. Per the germline V gene, CDR1 is SNHLY and CDR2 is FYNNEI. The full variable domain, in which reference TRBV2 and TRBJ2-1 provide the parts outside the CDR3, is EPEVTQTPSHQVTQMGQEVILRCVPISNHLYFYWYRQILGQKVEFLVSFYNNEISEKSEIFDDQFSVERPDGSNFTLKIRSTKLEDSAMYFCATGLAGGPISNEQFFGPGTRLTVL.

In the case of this clone: The same CDR3 also results from other DNA sequences found in this sample. The chain carries TRBV5-4 and TRBJ2-1; the D gene is possibly TRBD1 (6 bases). Germline lookup yields CDR1 SGHNT and CDR2 YYREEE (reference sequence). There are 13 residues in the CDR3. V was trimmed by 4 bases and J by 3 bases, leaving 8 bases between them. CDR3 sequence (DNA): TGTGCCAGCAGCCCACAGGGCTACAATGAGCAGTTCTTC. Translated, it gives CASSPQGYNEQFF.

This clone appeared a single time. The CDR3 sequence: CATSRGGGTGELFF. The CDR3 nucleotides read TGTGCCACCAGCAGAGGAGGGGGGACCGGGGAGCTGTTTTTT. The V gene is TRBV15, the J gene TRBJ2-2; D is tentatively TRBD1 or TRBD2 (6 bases each). This CDR3 comprises 14 residues. The germline CDR1 and CDR2 sequences are LNHNV and YYDKDF (reference sequence). Trimming stripped 1 base from V and 5 bases from J, with 8 bases between.

The chain links TRBV11-2 to TRBJ1-1; TRBD1 matches at 7 bases. Germline assignment: CDR1 SGHAT and CDR2 FQNNGV. The J segment lost 3 bases and the V segment lost 5 bases, leaving 0 bases of the junction unmatched. The CDR3 has 12 amino acids. CDR3 in amino acids: CASSQGDTEAFF. CDR3 nucleotides: TGTGCCAGCAGCCAGGGGGACACTGAAGCTTTCTTT.

J is TRBJ2-7 and V is TRBV9; 9 bases fit TRBD1. After removal of 0 bases from V and 4 bases from J, the junction contained 2 bases not matched to a gene. The CDR3 runs to 14 residues. Germline lookup yields CDR1 SGDLS and CDR2 YYNGEE. The DNA of the CDR3 is TGTGCCAGCAGCGTAGGGACAGGGGTTTACGAGCAGTACTTC. Protein: CASSVGTGVYEQYF.

This sequence joins TRBV7-9 and TRBJ2-7; D is possibly TRBD1 or TRBD2 (5 bases each). Germline CDR1 SEHNR, CDR2 FQNEAQ (reference sequence). The CDR3 totals 15 residues. V was pared by 5 bases and J by 3 bases, with 17 bases between. Here the CDR3 reads CASSPFGTVHYEQYF. For the CDR3, the DNA is TGTGCCAGCAGCCCATTCGGGACGGTCCACTACGAGCAGTACTTC.

The chain links TRBV5-5 to TRBJ2-5; D is possibly TRBD1 (5 bases). The CDR3 sequence is 13 residues long. Trimming stripped 3 bases from V and 1 base from J, with 7 bases between. The germline CDR1 and CDR2 sequences are SGHKS and YYEKEE (reference sequence). The CDR3 sequence is CASSWTIQETQYF. The CDR3 DNA follows: TGTGCCAGCAGCTGGACAATCCAAGAGACCCAGTACTTC.

The chain links TRBV7-8 to TRBJ2-1, with TRBD2 identical over 10 bases. The CDR3 consists of 14 residues. The V gene end was trimmed by 1 base and the J gene end by 15 bases; junction bases not matched to a gene: 9. Germline V gene data show CDR1 as SGHVS and CDR2 as FQNEAQ. Written as DNA, the CDR3 is TGTGCCAGCAGCTTAGGTTTGTCTAGCGGGAGAGGGTTCTTC. Its protein is CASSLGLSSGRGFF.

The V and J genes are TRBV11-2 and TRBJ2-5; D is tentatively TRBD1 or TRBD2 (5 bases each). V lost 2 bases and J 0 bases, leaving 13 bases between the germline ends. This CDR3 has 16 residues. Germline loops: CDR1 SGHAT, CDR2 FQNNGV. This chain's CDR3 is CASSLTGRQNQETQYF. The CDR3 bases are TGTGCCAGCAGCTTAACGGGACGGCAAAACCAAGAGACCCAGTACTTC.

The genes are TRBV6-1 and TRBJ2-3; 8 bases align to TRBD1. The germline V gene has CDR1 MNHNS and CDR2 SASEGT. The CDR3 runs 14 residues. V trimming: 4 bases; J trimming: 4 bases; junction bases outside the gene matches: 4. The CDR3: CASSGQGWADTQYF. Written as DNA, the CDR3 is TGTGCCAGCAGTGGACAGGGGTGGGCAGATACGCAGTATTTT.

The rearrangement links TRBV2 to TRBJ2-2; 8 nucleotides align to TRBD2. V was pared by 6 bases and J by 7 bases, with 16 bases of the junction left unmatched. Germline values: CDR1 SNHLY, CDR2 FYNNEI. This CDR3 has 17 residues. As DNA, the CDR3 is TGTGCCAGCAGCAAACCCCCCCAGCGGGGGCCTCACGGGGAGCTGTTTTTT. This translates into CASSKPPQRGPHGELFF.

This sequence joins TRBV10-2 and TRBJ2-1; D could derive from TRBD1 or TRBD2 (5 bases each). With 0 bases removed from V and 10 bases from J, the gap between germline ends came to 10 bases. The CDR3 covers 13 residues. Germline-derived CDR1 and CDR2 are WSHSY and SAAADI. CDR3 in amino acids: CASSESRGEEQFF. CDR3 DNA: TGCGCCAGCAGTGAGTCCCGAGGGGAGGAGCAGTTCTTC.

The chain recombines TRBV18 with TRBJ1-1; D call uncertain. Germline assignment: CDR1 KGHSH and CDR2 LQKENI. The CDR3 totals 15 residues. Trimming left V 2 bases short and J 3 bases short, with 13 bases between. The CDR3 coding sequence is TGTGCCAGCTCACCAACTCTCATCGGCGACACTGAAGCTTTCTTT. This sequence encodes CASSPTLIGDTEAFF.